Listed below are T cell receptor beta chains from one sample, sequenced in a study of cytomegalovirus exposure and HLA in healthy donors. Sequencing used immunoSEQ multiplex PCR; TCRdb keeps in-frame clones, though not all of them. The sample includes some 160,000 clones, about 78% of them seen just once. Sample: PBMCs. All receptors come from a middle-aged man in good health and CMV-seronegative. CDR3s include the opening cysteine and the closing phenylalanine or tryptophan. Fields, in order: CDR3 length, V gene, CDR3 protein.

14 TRBV9 CASSAQTGITEAFF
15 TRBV5-1 CASSLDTGGSEKLFF
15 TRBV6-6 CASTDATGTENEQFF
16 TRBV18 CASSSTSQGGYNEQFF
12 TRBV10-3 CAVARISYEQYF
15 TRBV6-5 CASSYTGRANYGYTF
15 TRBV19 CASSAGTGGNTEAFF
14 TRBV27 CASSPGTGGNTIYF
14 TRBV7-9 CASTWGGLNYGYTF
15 TRBV19 CASKKGGKGTDTQYF
15 TRBV18 CASYAQAGGTDTQYF
15 TRBV4-3 CASSHDTDGGTEAFF
16 TRBV18 CASSPYAGAVDQPQHF
15 TRBV30 CAWSDHRGSVYEQYF
15 TRBV27 CASSLSRRDNSPLHF
14 TRBV4-3 CASSQFGGGYEQYF
15 TRBV6-5 CASRRGRSSYNEQFF
14 TRBV19 CASSIGTDYNEQFF
14 TRBV19 CASTNQGAYQPQHF
15 TRBV19 CASTIIHRTYNEQFF
13 TRBV4-3 CASSQGLGGEQYF
19 TRBV4-3 CASSLLYSRDRVPKETQYF
15 TRBV9 CASSPRTSVYNEQFF